These 32 T cell receptor beta chains originate from one sample sequenced in a study of CD8 T cells in ankylosing spondylitis. A single record per CDR3 protein comes from TCRdb applying MiXCR to the 5' RACE reads. Of 150,000 or so distinct CDR3 sequences in the sample, approximately 9% were seen once. Specimen: blood, either unsorted or a sorted T cell fraction (not recorded which). Receptor source: a female donor with ankylosing spondylitis or in good health (not recorded which).

This clonotype came up many times. The chain combines TRBV20-1 with TRBJ2-7; 10 nucleotides line up with TRBD2. In germline, CDR1 is DFQATT, CDR2 SNEGSKA (reference sequence). V trimming: 4 bases; J trimming: 4 bases; junction bases outside the gene matches: 7. The length of the CDR3 is 14 residues. The CDR3 DNA is TGCAGTGCTAATCAGCTAGCGGGAGTATACGAGCAGTACTTC. Protein product: CSANQLAGVYEQYF.

This clonotype was seen many times. The rearrangement joins TRBV27 to TRBJ2-1; possibly TRBD2 for D (5 bases). This CDR3 has 11 amino acids. Per the germline V gene, CDR1 is MNHEY and CDR2 is SMNVEV (reference sequence). Trimming took off 5 bases at V and 9 bases at J, with 8 bases between the two ends. CDR3 in amino acids: CASSPGGEQFF. The CDR3 nucleotides read TGTGCCAGCAGTCCAGGAGGTGAGCAGTTCTTC.

Many counts were recorded for this clonotype. Relative to the germline gene, one junction end is altered; a read error may explain this. This sequence joins TRBV7-9 and TRBJ2-1; D gene ambiguous. The CDR3 consists of 12 residues. The germline V gene encodes CDR1 SEHNR and CDR2 FQNEAQ (reference sequence). Here the CDR3 DNA reads TGCGCCAGCAGCTTGGATGGCGATGAGCAGTTCTTC. It translates to CASSLDGDEQFF.

This clonotype was detected only a few times. This chain connects TRBV7-9 to TRBJ1-2; no clear D gene. This CDR3 contains 14 residues. The V end was cut by 1 base, the J end by 3 bases, with 9 bases between. Germline CDR1 is SEHNR and CDR2 is FQNEAQ (reference sequence). The CDR3 is CASSLGFRDYGYTF. The CDR3 DNA reads TGTGCCAGCAGCTTAGGCTTTCGGGACTATGGCTACACCTTC.

This clonotype was picked up many times. CDR3 DNA sequence: TGTGCCAGCAGCTTATTCCTAGCGGGGACCTACGAGCAGTACTTC. It yields the protein CASSLFLAGTYEQYF. The J gene is TRBJ2-7, the V gene TRBV7-2, with 9 bases identical to TRBD2. V was pared by 2 bases and J by 2 bases, with 4 bases of the junction left unmatched. The CDR3 totals 15 residues. In germline, CDR1 is SGHTA, CDR2 FQGNSA.

This clonotype was counted ten times or more. The chain joins TRBV12-3 or TRBV12-4 to TRBJ2-7, with D perhaps TRBD2 (6 bases). Trimming stripped 7 bases from V and 4 bases from J, with 11 bases between. The CDR3 loop spans 12 amino acids. CDR3 coding DNA: TGTGCCAGCACCCTGGGGGGTTACGAGCAGTACTTC. It codes for CASTLGGYEQYF.

This clonotype was seen repeatedly, ten times or more. This rearrangement joins TRBV19 to TRBJ1-2; D is perhaps TRBD1 (6 bases). This CDR3 region has 13 residues. CDR1 and CDR2 (germline): LNHDA, SQIVND (reference sequence). Trimming removed 5 bases from V and 2 bases from J, with 9 bases in between. The CDR3 DNA sequence: TGTGCCAGTAGTTTTGGACAGAACTATGGCTACACCTTC. It is translated as CASSFGQNYGYTF.

This chain links TRBV11-2 with TRBJ2-5, with D possibly TRBD1 on 6 matching bases. This CDR3 has 15 residues. Germline V gene data show CDR1 as SGHAT and CDR2 as FQNNGV. Trimming pared 5 bases from V and 5 bases from J, leaving 18 bases between. The DNA of the CDR3 is TGTGCCAGCAGCCCTTTGCAACAGGGCGGGGAGACCCAGTACTTC. Its translation: CASSPLQQGGETQYF.

This clonotype was observed many times. J is TRBJ1-5 and V is TRBV5-6; tentative D call: TRBD1 (6 bases). V was trimmed by 4 bases and J by 4 bases, leaving 15 bases between them. This CDR3 comprises 15 residues. Germline V CDR1 and CDR2: SGHDT, YYEEEE. CDR3 in amino acids: CASSPGWGPNQPQHF. The CDR3 DNA is TGTGCCAGCAGCCCCGGGTGGGGGCCAAATCAGCCCCAGCATTTT. The full variable domain, its missing parts supplied by reference TRBV5-6 and TRBJ1-5, is DAGVTQSPTHLIKTRGQQVTLRCSPKSGHDTVSWYQQALGQGPQFIFQYYEEEERQRGNFPDRFSGHQFPNYSSELNVNALLLGDSALYLCASSPGWGPNQPQHFGDGTRLSIL.

This chain links TRBV27 with TRBJ1-1; weak D call: TRBD1 (6 bases). Deletions cut 8 bases from V and 1 base from J, with 8 bases between. Germline V gene sequence: CDR1 MNHEY, CDR2 SMNVEV (reference sequence). This CDR3 comprises 12 residues. The CDR3 DNA reads TGTGCCAGCCTGGGGGCGAACACTGAAGCTTTCTTT. Amino acid sequence: CASLGANTEAFF.

This clonotype was seen a handful of times. This chain uses TRBV7-9 with TRBJ1-4; D remains unclear. Trimming left V 0 bases short and J 9 bases short, with 11 bases between. This CDR3 comprises 14 residues. Per the germline V gene, CDR1 is SEHNR and CDR2 is FQNEAQ (reference sequence). The CDR3 DNA reads as TGTGCCAGCAGCTTAGCGCTGTCAGAGAAAAAACTGTTTTTT. Translated: CASSLALSEKKLFF.

The chain recombines TRBV28 with TRBJ1-1, with D possibly matching TRBD1 (5 bases). This CDR3 region has 14 residues. From germline, CDR1 is MDHEN and CDR2 SYDVKM. V gave up 3 bases and J gave up 4 bases, with 12 bases separating them. CDR3 loop: CASSLARRGTEAFF. CDR3 nucleotide sequence: TGTGCCAGCAGTTTGGCTCGGAGGGGCACTGAAGCTTTCTTT.

This clonotype has ten or more counts. The rearrangement joins TRBV11-1 to TRBJ2-7; 9 positions agree with TRBD1. Trimming cost V 4 bases and J 0 bases; bases outside gene matches: 7. CDR1 and CDR2 (germline): SGHAT, FQDESV (reference sequence). The CDR3 loop spans 16 amino acids. The CDR3 DNA is TGTGCCAGCAGCTCTACCGGGACAGGGCGCTCCTACGAGCAGTACTTC. Residues: CASSSTGTGRSYEQYF.

The chain carries TRBV30 and TRBJ2-2; a possible D gene is TRBD1 (6 bases). V was pared by 7 bases and J by 2 bases, with 14 bases between. This CDR3 is built from 14 residues. Germline CDR1 and CDR2: GTSNPN and SVGIG (reference sequence). In nucleotides, the CDR3 is TGTGCCTTCACAGGGAGACTAAACACCGGGGAGCTGTTTTTT. This translates into CAFTGRLNTGELFF.

This chain connects TRBV12-3 or TRBV12-4 to TRBJ2-2; D unclear. The V and J ends lost 4 bases and 3 bases respectively, with 21 bases between them. This CDR3 spans 18 amino acids. CDR3 in DNA: TGTGCCAGCAGTTACCCCACGGACGACACTACTTACACCGGGGAGCTGTTTTTT. Translating gives CASSYPTDDTTYTGELFF.

This clonotype was detected many times. The rearrangement links TRBV29-1 to TRBJ1-1; D is uncertain. The CDR3 consists of 12 residues. Trimming cost V 4 bases and J 0 bases, with 6 bases left between them. The V gene's germline CDR1 is SQVTM and CDR2 ANQGSEA. CDR3 sequence reads: CSVGQMNTEAFF. The CDR3, as DNA: TGCAGCGTTGGGCAGATGAACACTGAAGCTTTCTTT. The variable domain in full, completed from reference TRBV29-1 and TRBJ1-1, reads SAVISQKPSRDICQRGTSLTIQCQVDSQVTMMFWYRQQPGQSLTLIATANQGSEATYESGFVIDKFPISRPNLTFSTLTVSNMSPEDSSIYLCSVGQMNTEAFFGQGTRLTVV.

This clonotype was detected many times. The V gene is TRBV24-1, the J gene TRBJ2-1; 9 bases match TRBD1. The trim removed 2 bases at V and 5 bases at J, leaving 0 bases unmatched. The germline CDR1 and CDR2 sequences are KGHDR and SFDVKD. The CDR3 runs to 14 residues. CDR3 nucleotides: TGTGCCACCAGTGATTGGACAGGGGACAATGAGCAGTTCTTC. This gives the protein CATSDWTGDNEQFF.

The chain joins TRBV27 to TRBJ2-6; D unresolved. The CDR3 is 16 residues long. The ends were cut back, 5 bases at V and 0 bases at J, with 11 bases in the middle. CDR1 and CDR2 from the germline V gene are MNHEY and SMNVEV (reference sequence). The CDR3 DNA sequence: TGTGCCAGCAGTGCCCCTTCCTCCTCTGGGGCCAACGTCCTGACTTTC. It codes for CASSAPSSSGANVLTF.

The chain carries TRBV7-2 and TRBJ2-1; D uncertain. CDR1 and CDR2 (germline): SGHTA, FQGNSA. The CDR3 sequence is 14 residues long. With 3 bases removed from V and 7 bases from J, the gap between germline ends came to 13 bases. DNA of the CDR3: TGTGCCAGCAGCTTCCTTCGGTCAGTGAATGAGCAGTTCTTC. It yields the protein CASSFLRSVNEQFF.

V is TRBV7-9 and J is TRBJ2-3, with D perhaps matching TRBD1 or TRBD2 (5 bases each). V was clipped by 1 base and J by 6 bases, with 8 bases between them. Per the germline V gene, CDR1 is SEHNR and CDR2 is FQNEAQ (reference sequence). The CDR3 has 13 residues. CDR3 amino acids: CASSLVGTDTQYF. The CDR3 bases are TGTGCCAGCAGCTTAGTTGGGACCGATACGCAGTATTTT.

Here the CDR3 DNA reads TGTGCCAGCAGCTTCAACTGGGAGGAACGGAAAAATGAGCAGTTCTTC. Translation: CASSFNWEERKNEQFF. V gene TRBV7-9 combines with J gene TRBJ2-1; possible D gene TRBD2, 6 bases. The CDR3 has 16 residues. Per germline, CDR1 SEHNR and CDR2 FQNEAQ (reference sequence). Trimming cost V 3 bases and J 7 bases, with 19 bases left between them.

This chain connects TRBV5-6 to TRBJ1-2; perhaps TRBD1 as D (5 bases). The CDR3 consists of 12 residues. Germline assignment: CDR1 SGHDT and CDR2 YYEEEE. V lost 3 bases, J lost 10 bases, and 13 bases lay in between. This CDR3 is CASSSDISVYTF. The CDR3 DNA reads as TGTGCCAGCAGCTCGGACATCTCCGTCTACACCTTC.

This chain joins TRBV20-1 and TRBJ2-7, with D possibly matching TRBD2 (6 bases). The CDR3 covers 14 residues. Trimming removed 0 bases at V and 1 base at J, with 10 bases between. Germline V gives CDR1 DFQATT, CDR2 SNEGSKA (reference sequence). The DNA of the CDR3 is TGCAGTGCTAGAGAGGTGGGGGGATCCTACGAGCAGTACTTC. It yields the protein CSAREVGGSYEQYF.

This clonotype showed up just a few times. The genes are TRBV6-5 and TRBJ2-7; D possibly uses TRBD1 or TRBD2 (7 bases each). The V gene's germline CDR1 is MNHEY and CDR2 SVGAGI. This CDR3 has 17 amino acids. The V end was cut by 4 bases, the J end by 2 bases, with 21 bases between. CDR3 region: CASSFLRGREPAYEQYF. The CDR3 DNA follows: TGTGCCAGCAGTTTCCTTAGGGGGCGGGAGCCAGCCTACGAGCAGTACTTC.

This clonotype came up many times. J is TRBJ2-7 and V is TRBV27; TRBD1 agrees at 9 bases. V dropped 5 bases and J dropped 2; count of bases not matched to a gene: 7. The CDR3 runs 15 residues. CDR1 is MNHEY and CDR2 is SMNVEV in the germline V gene (reference sequence). The CDR3, as DNA: TGTGCCAGCAGTCCCCGGACAGGGGTTCCCTACGAGCAGTACTTC. As protein: CASSPRTGVPYEQYF.

This clonotype was detected many times. The V call is TRBV20-1, the J call TRBJ2-3; 11 bases map to TRBD2. CDR3 size: 16 residues. Germline trimming cut 3 bases from V and 2 bases from J; bases unmatched to any gene: 7. The germline V gene encodes CDR1 DFQATT and CDR2 SNEGSKA (reference sequence). The CDR3 DNA reads as TGCAGTGCTAGTCCGACTAGCGGGAATCACACAGATACGCAGTATTTT. Residues: CSASPTSGNHTDTQYF.

This clonotype was observed many times. This chain joins TRBV11-1 and TRBJ2-1; 7 bases are shared with TRBD2. V dropped 4 bases and J dropped 4; count of bases not matched to a gene: 22. This CDR3 contains 20 residues. Per the germline V gene, CDR1 is SGHAT and CDR2 is FQDESV (reference sequence). CDR3: CASSSLDGGSPAVGYNEQFF. Here the CDR3 DNA reads TGTGCCAGCAGCTCCTTGGACGGCGGGAGTCCCGCAGTGGGATACAATGAGCAGTTCTTC.

This clonotype was detected many times. This chain uses TRBV5-6 with TRBJ2-5, with D possibly being TRBD2 (5 bases). Looked up from germline, CDR1 is SGHDT and CDR2 is YYEEEE. The CDR3 length is 16 residues. Between the trimmed V and J ends, which lost 6 bases and 4 bases, there was a span of 22 bases. The CDR3 nucleotides are TGTGCCAGCACCCCAGAGGGCCTCATGGTCGGAGAGACCCAGTACTTC. Amino acids: CASTPEGLMVGETQYF. The variable domain in full, completed from reference TRBV5-6 and TRBJ2-5, reads DAGVTQSPTHLIKTRGQQVTLRCSPKSGHDTVSWYQQALGQGPQFIFQYYEEEERQRGNFPDRFSGHQFPNYSSELNVNALLLGDSALYLCASTPEGLMVGETQYFGPGTRLLVL.

The V call is TRBV28, the J call TRBJ2-1, with D perhaps given as TRBD1 or TRBD2 (5 bases each). Trimming removed 7 bases from V and 3 bases from J, with 13 bases in between. In germline, CDR1 is MDHEN, CDR2 SYDVKM. There are 14 residues in the CDR3. The CDR3 reads CASTEQEVYNEQFF. CDR3 DNA sequence: TGTGCCAGCACCGAACAGGAGGTCTACAATGAGCAGTTCTTC.

This clonotype was seen many times. The rearrangement links TRBV7-8 to TRBJ2-3; D ambiguous. This CDR3 is built from 12 residues. V dropped 1 base and J dropped 6 bases, with 5 bases sitting between them. The germline gives CDR1 SGHVS, CDR2 FQNEAQ. CDR3 loop: CASSLVGDTQYF. As DNA, the CDR3 is TGTGCCAGCAGCTTAGTGGGTGATACGCAGTATTTT. The full variable domain, rest sourced from reference TRBV7-8 and TRBJ2-3, is GAGVSQSPRYKVAKRGQDVALRCDPISGHVSLFWYQQALGQGPEFLTYFQNEAQLDKSGLPSDRFFAERPEGSVSTLKIQRTQQEDSAVYLCASSLVGDTQYFGPGTRLTVL.

This clonotype showed up many times. The rearrangement uses TRBV12-3 or TRBV12-4 and TRBJ2-7, with D uncertain. The CDR3 is 12 amino acids. The V end was cut by 4 bases, the J end by 3 bases, with 7 bases between. The CDR3 is CASSSQNYEQYF. The CDR3 DNA sequence: TGTGCCAGCAGTTCTCAGAACTACGAGCAGTACTTC.

This clonotype was found a few times. The rearrangement joins TRBV7-3 to TRBJ1-6, with a weak D call TRBD1 (6 bases). Per the germline V gene, CDR1 is SGHTA and CDR2 is FQGTGA. The V gene lost 3 bases and the J gene lost 10 bases, with 13 bases spanning the gap. CDR3 length: 14 amino acids. The CDR3 here is CASSLGGAGSPLHF. DNA for the CDR3: TGTGCCAGCAGCTTGGGGGGGGCTGGATCACCCCTCCACTTT. Based on the CDR3 plus reference TRBV7-3 and TRBJ1-6, the full variable domain is GAGVSQTPSNKVTEKGKYVELRCDPISGHTALYWYRQSLGQGPEFLIYFQGTGAADDSGLPNDRFFAVRPEGSVSTLKIQRTERGDSAVYLCASSLGGAGSPLHFGNGTRLTVT.